This TCR beta chain appears in the sequencing data of a study of T cell responses to AZD1222 COVID-19 vaccine. Findings and caveats of the study: Unmutated regions of variants are reportedly targeted by nearly half of spike-specific TCRs. There were mostly white British donors and more females than males, and clonal diversity was possibly underestimated. Compared with day 0, the breadth and depth of the Spike-specific TCR repertoire rose significantly after two doses of AZD1222.

CDR1 and CDR2 (germline): MNHNS, SASEGT. V lost 3 bases, J lost 5 bases, and 8 bases lay in between. CDR3 length: 13 residues. As for this clone: Antigen unknown.

Some clones are missing from TCRdb's copy, which holds only in-frame ones; the method was immunoSEQ multiplex PCR. Counted here are some 150,000 clones, more than 85% occurring once; the ten biggest clones make up just under 7%. The sequence came from an adult who had recovered from COVID-19. The V gene is TRBV6-1, the J gene TRBJ1-5; D ambiguous. The material sequenced was peripheral blood, taken after recovery from COVID-19. CDR3 sequence reads: CASSEAVHQPQHF. In DNA form, the CDR3 reads TGTGCCAGCAGTGAGGCAGTGCATCAGCCCCAGCATTTT.